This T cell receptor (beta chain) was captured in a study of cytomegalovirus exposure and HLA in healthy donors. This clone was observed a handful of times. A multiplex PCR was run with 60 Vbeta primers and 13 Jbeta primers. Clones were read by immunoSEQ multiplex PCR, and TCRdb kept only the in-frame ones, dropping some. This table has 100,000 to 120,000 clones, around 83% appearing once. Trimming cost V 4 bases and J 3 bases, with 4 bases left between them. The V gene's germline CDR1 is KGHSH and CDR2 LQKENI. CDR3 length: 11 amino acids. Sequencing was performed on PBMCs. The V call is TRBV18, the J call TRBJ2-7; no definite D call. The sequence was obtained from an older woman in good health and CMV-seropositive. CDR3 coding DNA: TGTGCCAGCTCACTCGTCTACGAGCAGTACTTC. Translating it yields CASSLVYEQYF.